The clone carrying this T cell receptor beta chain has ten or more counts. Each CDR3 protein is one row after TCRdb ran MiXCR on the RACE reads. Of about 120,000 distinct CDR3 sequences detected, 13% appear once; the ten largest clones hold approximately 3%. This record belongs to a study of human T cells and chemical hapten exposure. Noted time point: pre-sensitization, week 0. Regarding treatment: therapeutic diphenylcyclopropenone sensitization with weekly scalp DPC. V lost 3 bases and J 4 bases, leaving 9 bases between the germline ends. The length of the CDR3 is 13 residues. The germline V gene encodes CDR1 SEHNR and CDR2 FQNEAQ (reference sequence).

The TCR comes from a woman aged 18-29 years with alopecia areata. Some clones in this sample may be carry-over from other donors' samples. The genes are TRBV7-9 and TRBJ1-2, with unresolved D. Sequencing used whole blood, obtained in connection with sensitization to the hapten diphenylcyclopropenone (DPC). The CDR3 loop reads CASSLGIVYGYTF. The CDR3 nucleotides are TGTGCCAGCAGCTTGGGCATAGTCTATGGCTACACCTTC.